Shown below are 21 T cell receptor beta chains from a single sample sequenced in a study of blood T cell repertoires in COVID-19. Libraries were prepared by immunoSEQ multiplex PCR; TCRdb keeps only in-frame clonotypes and omits some of them. The table has 200,000 to 300,000 clones, around four fifths seen once. Sample: peripheral blood. The origin of the receptors is a woman in her fifties or sixties with active or convalescent COVID-19.

This clone has a single count. The gene calls are TRBV4-2 and TRBJ1-5, with D perhaps matching TRBD1 (6 bases). Trimming pared 4 bases from V and 4 bases from J, leaving 20 bases between. The CDR3 is 17 residues long. Germline V gene lookup returns CDR1 LGHNA and CDR2 YNFKEQ. CDR3 sequence: CASSLISWGRGNQPQHF. CDR3 DNA: TGTGCCAGCAGCCTCATAAGTTGGGGGCGCGGGAATCAGCCCCAGCATTTT.

The chain has TRBV12-5 and TRBJ2-1; D unclear. The CDR3 spans 14 residues. CDR1 is LGHNT, CDR2 FRNRAP, per germline. The V gene lost 1 base and the J gene lost 6 bases, with 10 bases spanning the gap. The CDR3 here is CASGLDSSGNEQFF. CDR3 DNA sequence: TGTGCTAGTGGTTTGGACTCCTCCGGCAATGAGCAGTTCTTC.

The chain has TRBV7-2 and TRBJ2-2, with D hard to call. CDR3 length equals 15 residues. The ends were cut back, 5 bases at V and 2 bases at J, with 12 bases in the middle. Germline V gene lookup returns CDR1 SGHTA and CDR2 FQGNSA. CDR3 nucleotide sequence: TGTGCCAGCAGCCCACTGGTTTTCAACACCGGGGAGCTGTTTTTT. This encodes CASSPLVFNTGELFF.

J is TRBJ2-1 and V is TRBV11-3; 8 nucleotides line up with TRBD2. CDR3 length equals 14 residues. Germline loops: CDR1 SGHNT, CDR2 YENEEA. J lost 9 bases, V lost 5 bases, and 9 bases had no gene match. The CDR3 sequence: CASSPSGTRGEQFF. In DNA form, the CDR3 reads TGTGCCAGCAGCCCTTCCGGGACTAGGGGTGAGCAGTTCTTC. Full variable domain (remainder filled in from reference TRBV11-3 and TRBJ2-1): EAGVVQSPRYKIIEKKQPVAFWCNPISGHNTLYWYLQNLGQGPELLIRYENEEAVDDSQLPKDRFSAERLKGVDSTLKIQPAELGDSAVYLCASSPSGTRGEQFFGPGTRLTVL.

This sequence joins TRBV6-2 or TRBV6-3 and TRBJ2-2; TRBD2 aligns across 8 bases. Germline values: CDR1 MNHEY, CDR2 SVGEGT. The CDR3 has 15 residues. The J segment lost 5 bases and the V segment lost 4 bases, leaving 6 bases of the junction unmatched. The CDR3 bases are TGTGCCAGCAGTTGGGTAGCGGGGAGGACCGGGGAGCTGTTTTTT. Residues: CASSWVAGRTGELFF.

The chain uses TRBV19 and TRBJ2-6, with 10 nucleotides matching TRBD1. V lost 3 bases, J lost 2 bases, and 4 bases stayed unmatched. The germline V gene has CDR1 LNHDA and CDR2 SQIVND (reference sequence). The CDR3 contains 17 residues. CDR3 nucleotides: TGTGCCAGTAGTATTGACAGGGGGCGAGCTGGGGCCAACGTCCTGACTTTC. Protein product: CASSIDRGRAGANVLTF.

V is TRBV7-2 and J is TRBJ2-1; 14 bases fit TRBD2. V was pared by 1 base and J by 4 bases, with 6 bases of the junction left unmatched. CDR3 size: 18 residues. The germline V gene encodes CDR1 SGHTA and CDR2 FQGNSA. The CDR3 DNA follows: TGTGCCAGCAGCTTAGAAAGACTAGCGGGGGGGTCGTACAATGAGCAGTTCTTC. Residues: CASSLERLAGGSYNEQFF.

The sample holds one count of this clone. The CDR3 reads CASSPPSGVSSYEQYF. CDR3 sequence (DNA): TGTGCCAGCAGTCCCCCTAGCGGGGTAAGCTCCTACGAGCAGTACTTC. The gene calls are TRBV6-6 and TRBJ2-7; 9 nucleotides line up with TRBD2. V dropped 5 bases and J dropped 0; count of bases not matched to a gene: 8. The CDR3 contains 16 residues. The germline V gene has CDR1 MNHNY and CDR2 SVGAGI (reference sequence).

The chain employs TRBV5-6 and TRBJ2-1, with 9 bases that match TRBD1. With V trimmed by 2 bases and J by 4 bases, 10 bases remained unmatched. Germline CDR1 is SGHDT and CDR2 is YYEEEE. This CDR3 has 17 amino acids. CDR3 region: CASSFITWGQGYNEQFF. CDR3 bases: TGTGCCAGCAGCTTCATCACATGGGGACAGGGATACAATGAGCAGTTCTTC.

This chain connects TRBV6-5 to TRBJ1-3, with D hard to call. V shed 5 bases and J shed 0 bases, with 8 bases lying between them. The CDR3 runs 14 residues. Germline V gives CDR1 MNHEY, CDR2 SVGAGI. The CDR3 loop is CASSTGVSGNTIYF. The CDR3 coding sequence is TGTGCCAGCAGTACTGGAGTCTCTGGAAACACCATATATTTT.

CDR3 protein: CASDYARGNTDTQYF. The CDR3 nucleotides are TGTGCCAGCGACTATGCCAGGGGGAACACAGATACGCAGTATTTT. This chain uses TRBV7-8 with TRBJ2-3; the match to TRBD1 covers 7 bases. The germline gives CDR1 SGHVS, CDR2 FQNEAQ. V dropped 8 bases and J dropped 2; count of bases not matched to a gene: 10. The CDR3 sequence is 15 residues long.

Comment on this clone: The germline gene is not matched at one end of the junction; a read error may be the cause. CDR3 coding DNA: TGTGCCAGCAGAGAAGGACAGCTGAAGGGTGAAGCTTTCTTT. Translating gives CASREGQLKGEAFF. V gene TRBV2 combines with J gene TRBJ1-1; a possible D gene is TRBD1 (6 bases). The CDR3 runs to 14 residues. Germline V CDR1 and CDR2: SNHLY, FYNNEI. Variable domain in full (rest from reference TRBV2 and TRBJ1-1): EPEVTQTPSHQVTQMGQEVILRCVPISNHLYFYWYRQILGQKVEFLVSFYNNEISEKSEIFDDQFSVERPDGSNFTLKIRSTKLEDSAMYFCASREGQLKGEAFFGQGTRLTVV.

The gene calls are TRBV12-3 or TRBV12-4 and TRBJ1-3, with D possibly matching TRBD1 (5 bases). This CDR3 spans 13 amino acids. V lost 6 bases, J lost 8 bases, and 14 bases lay in between. DNA for the CDR3: TGTGCCAGCAGCCCTTCGTCCAGGGACACCATATATTTT. It encodes CASSPSSRDTIYF.

The DNA of the CDR3 is TGTGCCAGCAGGACAGGAATCTACGAGCAGTACTTC. Translation gives CASRTGIYEQYF. V is TRBV6-5 and J is TRBJ2-7; a weak D match, TRBD1 (6 bases). This CDR3 is built from 12 residues. V was pared by 6 bases and J by 3 bases, with 9 bases between. Per germline, CDR1 MNHEY and CDR2 SVGAGI.

This rearrangement joins TRBV6-6 to TRBJ1-5; maybe TRBD1 (6 bases). Between the trimmed V and J ends, which lost 5 bases and 7 bases, there was a span of 27 bases. The CDR3 has 18 amino acids. Per germline, CDR1 MNHNY and CDR2 SVGAGI (reference sequence). The CDR3 DNA reads as TGTGCCAGCAGTCCCCCGATCATTTGTGACAGGCAAAGCCAGCCCCAGCATTTT. This codes for CASSPPIICDRQSQPQHF.

The chain joins TRBV19 to TRBJ2-5; 7 bases map to TRBD2. There are 15 residues in the CDR3. V was pared by 2 bases and J by 4 bases, with 7 bases of the junction left unmatched. Germline values: CDR1 LNHDA, CDR2 SQIVND (reference sequence). The CDR3 is CASSILAGDGETQYF. The CDR3 DNA reads as TGTGCCAGTAGTATACTGGCGGGAGATGGAGAGACCCAGTACTTC.

This CDR3 is CASSIGGQGYEQYF. CDR3 DNA sequence: TGTGCCAGTAGTATTGGGGGACAGGGGTACGAGCAGTACTTC. The chain is built from TRBV19 and TRBJ2-7, with TRBD1 matching over 10 bases. Per the germline V gene, CDR1 is LNHDA and CDR2 is SQIVND (reference sequence). Trimming cost V 3 bases and J 4 bases; bases outside gene matches: 3. CDR3 length: 14 amino acids.

The V call is TRBV7-9, the J call TRBJ2-1; TRBD2 matches 8 bases. This CDR3 has 15 residues. The junction had 7 bases not matched to a gene; V was cut back by 2 bases and J by 7 bases. In germline, CDR1 is SEHNR, CDR2 FQNEAQ (reference sequence). The CDR3 loop is CASSLISGRGNEQFF. The CDR3 nucleotides are TGTGCCAGCAGCTTAATAAGCGGGAGAGGGAATGAGCAGTTCTTC.

A single count supports this clone. The rearrangement uses TRBV19 and TRBJ2-3; 8 positions match TRBD2. J lost 3 bases, V lost 7 bases, and 6 bases had no gene match. The CDR3 consists of 14 residues. Germline V gives CDR1 LNHDA, CDR2 SQIVND (reference sequence). Written as DNA, the CDR3 is TGTGCCAGTACTCAGCGGGGGATAACAGATACGCAGTATTTT. Translating it yields CASTQRGITDTQYF.

V gene TRBV2 combines with J gene TRBJ1-2; 9 bases align to TRBD1. From germline, CDR1 is SNHLY and CDR2 FYNNEI. This CDR3 comprises 12 residues. V trimming: 7 bases; J trimming: 7 bases; junction bases outside the gene matches: 4. CDR3 in DNA: TGTGCCAGCATGGGACAGGGAGGTGGCTACACCTTC. Its protein is CASMGQGGGYTF.

The chain recombines TRBV5-1 with TRBJ1-2; D may be TRBD1 (6 bases). The V end was cut by 4 bases, the J end by 5 bases, with 24 bases between. Germline CDR1 SGHRS, CDR2 YFSETQ. The CDR3 spans 17 residues. CDR3 DNA sequence: TGCGCCAGCAGCCGCGGGGGGCAAGGGGCGCAGGGGTATGGCTACACCTTC. Its translation: CASSRGGQGAQGYGYTF.